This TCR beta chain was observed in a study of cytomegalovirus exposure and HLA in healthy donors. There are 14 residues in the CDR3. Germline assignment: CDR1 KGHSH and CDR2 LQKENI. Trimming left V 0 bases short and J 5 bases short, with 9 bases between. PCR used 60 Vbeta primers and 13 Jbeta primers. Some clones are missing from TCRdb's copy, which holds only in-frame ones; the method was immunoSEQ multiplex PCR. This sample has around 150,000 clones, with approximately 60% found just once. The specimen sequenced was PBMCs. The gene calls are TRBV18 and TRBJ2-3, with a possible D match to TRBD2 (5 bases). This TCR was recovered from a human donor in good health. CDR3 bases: TGTGCCAGCTCACCACCGGGTCGGGGAGATACGCAGTATTTT. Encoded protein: CASSPPGRGDTQYF.